The next 32 T cell receptor beta chains were all read from a single sample in a study of blood T cell repertoires in COVID-19. TCRdb's copy holds only in-frame clones and misses some; the assay was immunoSEQ multiplex PCR. Among around 300,000 clones listed, approximately 85% were seen once. Sequences were obtained from peripheral blood. The receptors shown here come from a woman in her seventies with acute or convalescent COVID-19.

This chain links TRBV3-1 (or the pseudogene TRBV3-2) with TRBJ1-6, with a tentative D call TRBD1 (5 bases). Trimming shortened V by 5 bases and J by 7 bases, and 15 bases separated the two germline ends. This CDR3 region has 15 residues. Per the germline V gene, CDR1 is LGHDT and CDR2 is YNNKEL (reference sequence). The CDR3 here is CASSNTRDGNSPLHF. The CDR3 DNA sequence: TGTGCCAGCAGCAACACGCGGGACGGAAATTCACCCCTCCACTTT.

The sample holds many counts of this clone. CDR3 coding DNA: TGCGCCAGCAGCTCACCCCGGGACAGCCGGTATGGCTACACCTTC. This gives the protein CASSSPRDSRYGYTF. The genes are TRBV5-1 and TRBJ1-2; TRBD1 matches 7 bases. CDR1 SGHRS and CDR2 YFSETQ come from the germline V gene. After removal of 3 bases from V and 5 bases from J, the junction contained 10 bases not matched to a gene. The CDR3 has 15 amino acids. The full variable domain, its missing parts supplied by reference TRBV5-1 and TRBJ1-2, is KAGVTQTPRYLIKTRGQQVTLSCSPISGHRSVSWYQQTPGQGLQFLFEYFSETQRNKGNFPGRFSGRQFSNSRSEMNVSTLELGDSALYLCASSSPRDSRYGYTFGSGTRLTVV.

The V gene is TRBV5-4, the J gene TRBJ1-5, with D unresolved. The germline V gene has CDR1 SGHNT and CDR2 YYREEE (reference sequence). The CDR3 loop spans 15 amino acids. V was cut by 0 bases and J by 0 bases, with 7 bases left in between. The CDR3 loop reads CASSLGVNSNQPQHF. CDR3 DNA sequence: TGTGCCAGCAGCTTGGGAGTTAATAGCAATCAGCCCCAGCATTTT. Drawing the rest from reference TRBV5-4 and TRBJ1-5, the complete variable domain is ETGVTQSPTHLIKTRGQQVTLRCSSQSGHNTVSWYQQALGQGPQFIFQYYREEENGRGNFPPRFSGLQFPNYSSELNVNALELDDSALYLCASSLGVNSNQPQHFGDGTRLSIL.

The J gene is TRBJ1-6, the V gene TRBV3-1 (or the pseudogene TRBV3-2); 7 nucleotides agree with TRBD1. The CDR3 runs 15 residues. V was pared by 4 bases and J by 7 bases, with 7 bases of the junction left unmatched. Germline V gives CDR1 LGHDT, CDR2 YNNKEL (reference sequence). The CDR3 loop is CASSPHGTANSPLHF. The CDR3 region has the DNA TGTGCCAGCAGCCCCCACGGGACAGCAAATTCACCCCTCCACTTT.

V gene TRBV4-1 combines with J gene TRBJ1-2; D unresolved. Germline loops: CDR1 MGHRA, CDR2 YSYEKL. The CDR3 covers 15 residues. The ends were cut back, 4 bases at V and 4 bases at J, with 16 bases in the middle. The CDR3 loop reads CASSLYILETYGYTF. CDR3 coding DNA: TGCGCCAGCAGCCTTTATATACTTGAAACCTATGGCTACACCTTC.

This clone was seen a handful of times. The V gene is TRBV19, the J gene TRBJ2-4; possibly TRBD2 for D (6 bases). The V end was cut by 4 bases, the J end by 11 bases, with 18 bases between. CDR1 and CDR2 (germline): LNHDA, SQIVND (reference sequence). The CDR3 runs 14 residues. CDR3 sequence reads: CASSTLGGGLLQYF. The CDR3 DNA sequence: TGTGCCAGTAGTACGCTCGGGGGAGGATTACTTCAGTACTTC. The variable domain in full, with the rest retrieved from reference TRBV19 and TRBJ2-4, is DGGITQSPKYLFRKEGQNVTLSCEQNLNHDAMYWYRQDPGQGLRLIYYSQIVNDFQKGDIAEGYSVSREKKESFPLTVTSAQKNPTAFYLCASSTLGGGLLQYFGAGTRLSVL.

The chain links TRBV18 to TRBJ1-1; D may be TRBD1 (6 bases). V lost 4 bases to trimming and J lost 7 bases, with 10 bases between them. The CDR3 contains 12 residues. The germline V gene encodes CDR1 KGHSH and CDR2 LQKENI. The CDR3 DNA reads TGTGCCAGCTCACAAGACAGGATTGAAGCTTTCTTT. As protein: CASSQDRIEAFF.

This clone appeared once. The J gene is TRBJ1-1, the V gene TRBV6-5, with 7 bases that match TRBD1. CDR1 is MNHEY and CDR2 is SVGAGI in the germline V gene. The CDR3 sequence is 13 residues long. Trimming removed 10 bases from V and 1 base from J; junction bases left unmatched: 6. CDR3 sequence reads: CAMRDSRNTEAFF. In nucleotides, the CDR3 is TGTGCCATGAGGGACAGCCGGAACACTGAAGCTTTCTTT.

The chain has TRBV14 and TRBJ2-3; a possible D gene is TRBD1 (6 bases). Germline CDR1 and CDR2: SGHDN and FVKESK. The V and J ends lost 1 base and 12 bases respectively, with 20 bases between them. The length of the CDR3 is 15 residues. CDR3 sequence: CASSQGDRLLGKQYF. Written as DNA, the CDR3 is TGTGCCAGCAGCCAAGGCGACAGGCTATTAGGAAAACAGTATTTT.

This chain uses TRBV7-9 with TRBJ1-2, with 10 positions matching TRBD1. The CDR3 spans 17 residues. Germline V gene data show CDR1 as SEHNR and CDR2 as FQNEAQ (reference sequence). Germline trimming cut 1 base from V and 2 bases from J; bases unmatched to any gene: 7. CDR3 bases: TGTGCCAGCAGCTTAGGGGGCCCGGGACAGGGGAACTATGGCTACACCTTC. This translates into CASSLGGPGQGNYGYTF.

A note on this clone: Other DNA sequences in this sample translate to the same CDR3. The chain uses TRBV6-1 and TRBJ2-7; D perhaps matches TRBD2 (7 bases). Germline assignment: CDR1 MNHNS and CDR2 SASEGT. The V end lost 3 bases, the J end lost 2 bases, and 11 bases lay between the germline ends. CDR3 size: 14 residues. The CDR3 here is CASSERGGPYEQYF. The DNA for the CDR3 is TGTGCCAGCAGTGAGAGGGGGGGCCCCTACGAGCAGTACTTC.

This chain uses TRBV19 with TRBJ1-1; tentatively, D is TRBD1 (5 bases). Trimming shortened V by 4 bases and J by 4 bases, and 13 bases separated the two germline ends. Germline-derived CDR1 and CDR2 are LNHDA and SQIVND (reference sequence). This CDR3 spans 14 amino acids. CDR3 residues: CASSTPSRVTEAFF. The CDR3 DNA sequence: TGTGCCAGTAGTACCCCCAGCAGGGTCACTGAAGCTTTCTTT.

The chain recombines TRBV19 with TRBJ1-6, with D possibly matching TRBD1 (5 bases). CDR1 and CDR2 (germline): LNHDA, SQIVND (reference sequence). This CDR3 has 16 residues. The ends were cut back, 6 bases at V and 0 bases at J, with 12 bases in the middle. CDR3 sequence (DNA): TGTGCCAGTAGCCCTACAGGAACCTCCTATAATTCACCCCTCCACTTT. This encodes CASSPTGTSYNSPLHF.

In DNA form, the CDR3 reads TGCGCCACCAAGGGGACAGGTTTGAACACAGATACGCAGTATTTT. Its protein is CATKGTGLNTDTQYF. The V gene is TRBV5-1, the J gene TRBJ2-3, with 8 bases matching TRBD1. The length of the CDR3 is 15 residues. V lost 9 bases, J lost 2 bases, and 11 bases stayed unmatched. CDR1 and CDR2 (germline): SGHRS, YFSETQ.

The chain joins TRBV7-8 to TRBJ1-1; no firm D call. The V end was cut by 5 bases, the J end by 5 bases, with 21 bases between. Germline-derived CDR1 and CDR2 are SGHVS and FQNEAQ. The CDR3 is made up of 16 amino acids. CDR3 sequence reads: CASSLYVGGLVTEAFF. The DNA of the CDR3 is TGTGCCAGCAGCCTCTACGTAGGAGGGCTAGTGACTGAAGCTTTCTTT. Supplemented by reference TRBV7-8 and TRBJ1-1, the full variable domain reads GAGVSQSPRYKVAKRGQDVALRCDPISGHVSLFWYQQALGQGPEFLTYFQNEAQLDKSGLPSDRFFAERPEGSVSTLKIQRTQQEDSAVYLCASSLYVGGLVTEAFFGQGTRLTVV.

For the CDR3, the DNA is TGTGCCAGCAGTCTGGACAGAATCAATTCACCCCTCCACTTT. Amino acids: CASSLDRINSPLHF. The J gene is TRBJ1-6, the V gene TRBV27, with D tentatively TRBD1 (6 bases). Germline CDR1 reads MNHEY; CDR2 reads SMNVEV (reference sequence). V was trimmed by 5 bases and J by 7 bases, leaving 12 bases between them. The CDR3 is 14 amino acids.

V and J are TRBV4-1 and TRBJ1-2; D may be TRBD1 (5 bases). This CDR3 is 13 amino acids long. The V gene lost 4 bases and the J gene lost 8 bases, with 14 bases spanning the gap. CDR1 and CDR2 (germline): MGHRA, YSYEKL. In nucleotides, the CDR3 is TGCGCCAGCAGCCCGACAGTCTTGGGCGGCTACACCTTC. This sequence encodes CASSPTVLGGYTF.

This chain links TRBV12-3 or TRBV12-4 with TRBJ1-1; D call uncertain. There are 13 residues in the CDR3. Trimming pared 0 bases from V and 8 bases from J, leaving 10 bases between. The DNA of the CDR3 is TGTGCCAGCAGTTTAGCTTTCCAGGCAGAAGCTTTCTTT. As protein: CASSLAFQAEAFF.

V and J are TRBV6-5 and TRBJ1-2; D perhaps matches TRBD1 (5 bases). The germline V gene encodes CDR1 MNHEY and CDR2 SVGAGI. The CDR3 sequence is 15 residues long. V lost 0 bases and J 6 bases, leaving 14 bases between the germline ends. The CDR3 region is CASSYSGGTLDGYTF. The CDR3 DNA is TGTGCCAGCAGTTACTCAGGAGGGACTCTGGATGGCTACACCTTC.

This chain joins TRBV6-5 and TRBJ1-5; 7 bases align to TRBD1. Germline CDR1 reads MNHEY; CDR2 reads SVGAGI. This CDR3 contains 15 residues. Trimming cost V 4 bases and J 5 bases; bases outside gene matches: 8. CDR3 loop: CASSSNRGYDQPQHF. DNA for the CDR3: TGTGCCAGCAGTTCCAACAGGGGTTATGATCAGCCCCAGCATTTT.

This chain connects TRBV29-1 to TRBJ2-3; D call uncertain. Germline CDR1 reads SQVTM; CDR2 reads ANQGSEA. V lost 4 bases, J lost 4 bases, and 12 bases lay in between. CDR3 size: 13 residues. CDR3 in DNA: TGCAGCGTTGCGGGTAGATTCCCAGATACGCAGTATTTT. Protein sequence: CSVAGRFPDTQYF.

The chain carries TRBV9 and TRBJ2-1; no clear D gene. Trimming took 0 bases from V and 5 from J, leaving 6 bases between them. The CDR3 has 13 residues. The V gene's germline CDR1 is SGDLS and CDR2 YYNGEE. CDR3 sequence (DNA): TGTGCCAGCAGCGTAGGGGCCAACAATGAGCAGTTCTTC. This translates into CASSVGANNEQFF.

The CDR3 DNA reads as TGTGCCAGCAGTCAGCAGGGGGCTAGGATGAACACTGAAGCTTTCTTT. It is translated as CASSQQGARMNTEAFF. The V call is TRBV2, the J call TRBJ1-1; TRBD1 matches 8 bases. In germline, CDR1 is SNHLY, CDR2 FYNNEI. V lost 5 bases and J lost 0; bases outside the gene matches: 8. This CDR3 is 16 amino acids long.

The chain carries TRBV19 and TRBJ1-1, with 9 bases matching TRBD1. The germline V gene has CDR1 LNHDA and CDR2 SQIVND (reference sequence). This CDR3 has 16 residues. With 7 bases clipped from V and 0 bases from J, the junction kept 9 bases outside the gene matches. In nucleotides, the CDR3 is TGTGCCAGTATGGTTAGGACAGGGGTACTGAACACTGAAGCTTTCTTT. Translation gives CASMVRTGVLNTEAFF.

The V call is TRBV5-1, the J call TRBJ2-5; TRBD1 might be the D (7 bases). V was cut by 6 bases and J by 5 bases, with 20 bases left in between. The CDR3 spans 15 residues. Germline loops: CDR1 SGHRS, CDR2 YFSETQ. As DNA, the CDR3 is TGCGCCAGCACACCGGGGGACAGAGTGGGGGAGACCCAGTACTTC. Translated, it gives CASTPGDRVGETQYF.

V gene TRBV6-5 combines with J gene TRBJ2-2; 9 positions match TRBD1. The V and J ends lost 6 bases and 1 base, in that order; junction bases with no gene match: 3. The length of the CDR3 is 15 residues. Germline CDR1 and CDR2: MNHEY and SVGAGI. The CDR3 DNA is TGTGCCAGCAGGTTGGACAGGGGGAACACCGGGGAGCTGTTTTTT. As protein: CASRLDRGNTGELFF.

The V and J genes are TRBV6-6 and TRBJ1-2; 8 nucleotides line up with TRBD1. The CDR3 runs to 14 residues. The germline CDR1 and CDR2 sequences are MNHNY and SVGAGI (reference sequence). Trimming removed 5 bases from V and 0 bases from J; junction bases left unmatched: 2. CDR3 sequence: CASSNRGSNYGYTF. In DNA form, the CDR3 reads TGTGCCAGCAGTAACAGGGGGTCTAACTATGGCTACACCTTC.

The V and J genes are TRBV19 and TRBJ1-4, with D possibly being TRBD1 (5 bases). The germline V gene encodes CDR1 LNHDA and CDR2 SQIVND (reference sequence). V lost 5 bases and J 9 bases, leaving 13 bases between the germline ends. This CDR3 is 13 amino acids long. The DNA for the CDR3 is TGTGCCAGTAGTCCCGGACATCGGAAAAAACTGTTTTTT. Amino acid sequence: CASSPGHRKKLFF.

The chain links TRBV5-1 to TRBJ1-2, with TRBD1 matching 8 bases. Germline loops: CDR1 SGHRS, CDR2 YFSETQ. J lost 4 bases, V lost 0 bases, and 5 bases had no gene match. The CDR3 spans 15 residues. DNA for the CDR3: TGCGCCAGCAGCTTGGTACAGGGGGTGGGCTATGGCTACACCTTC. Its protein is CASSLVQGVGYGYTF.

The V and J genes are TRBV3-1 (or the pseudogene TRBV3-2) and TRBJ1-2, with TRBD1 identical over 7 bases. CDR1 is LGHDT, CDR2 YNNKEL, per germline (reference sequence). J gave up 8 bases and V 0 bases, and 21 bases lay outside the gene matches. This CDR3 has 19 residues. CDR3 in DNA: TGTGCCAGCAGCCAAGATTTGGGGATCTCCATGGGACAGAGTATGGGCTACACCTTC. Translated, it gives CASSQDLGISMGQSMGYTF.

The chain links TRBV6-5 to TRBJ1-2; the D gene is possibly TRBD1 (5 bases). Trimming cost V 7 bases and J 4 bases, with 16 bases left between them. This CDR3 spans 14 amino acids. In germline, CDR1 is MNHEY, CDR2 SVGAGI. The CDR3 protein is CASTSGGDIYGYTF. CDR3 nucleotide sequence: TGTGCCAGCACCTCCGGGGGGGATATCTATGGCTACACCTTC.

This chain uses TRBV5-5 with TRBJ1-2, with 7 positions matching TRBD1. Trimming at V came to 3 bases and at J to 8 bases, leaving 16 bases not matched to a gene. This CDR3 region has 16 residues. The germline V gene encodes CDR1 SGHKS and CDR2 YYEKEE (reference sequence). The CDR3 DNA reads as TGTGCCAGCAGCTCCGTTCTTACAGGGGAGGTAGGGGGCTACACCTTC. It yields the protein CASSSVLTGEVGGYTF.